This entry describes one T cell receptor beta chain. The CDR3 loop spans 15 amino acids. CDR1 ENHRY and CDR2 SYGVKD come from the germline V gene. J lost 3 bases, V lost 5 bases, and 3 bases had no gene match. This sample was taken from a study of blood T cell repertoires in COVID-19. Study summary: Acute and convalescent COVID-19 samples came from the United States, Italy and Spain. PBMCs, B-cell-depleted T cells, or T cells provided the cDNA or gDNA that made up the material.

Assay used: immunoSEQ multiplex PCR; TCRdb lists only in-frame clones, some missing. Found here are roughly 300,000 clones, 87% of them singletons; the top ten hold roughly 8%. This receptor was identified in a woman aged 45 to 65 who had recovered from COVID-19. The sample was peripheral blood. This rearrangement joins TRBV10-3 to TRBJ2-5; 13 bases are shared with TRBD2. The CDR3 sequence is CAISPGTSGKETQYF. The CDR3 nucleotides are TGTGCCATCAGTCCCGGGACTAGCGGGAAAGAGACCCAGTACTTC.